This entry features one T cell receptor beta chain sequence. The data were obtained in a study of blood T cell repertoires in COVID-19. The repertoire was sequenced with immunoSEQ multiplex PCR; TCRdb's copy has only in-frame clones and lacks some. The repertoire holds about 140,000 clones, with 60% to 80% as singletons. The ends were cut back, 4 bases at V and 1 base at J, with 16 bases in the middle. The CDR3 covers 16 residues. The rearrangement joins TRBV5-7 to TRBJ2-3; D remains unclear. TRBV5-7 carries the ORF label, with uncertain function. The sample taken for sequencing was PBMCs or T cells enriched from blood (not recorded which). The receptor was isolated from a woman between 50 and 59 years old who had recovered from COVID-19. The CDR3 loop reads CASSPPLRFRTDTQYF. CDR3 sequence (DNA): TGTGCCAGCAGCCCACCCCTGCGCTTTCGCACAGATACGCAGTATTTT.